This paragraph covers one T cell receptor (beta chain) sequence. Its antigen remains unidentified. Germline-derived CDR1 and CDR2 are MNHNS and SASEGT. The CDR3 has 15 amino acids. The V end was cut by 5 bases, the J end by 1 base, with 15 bases between. The sample belongs to a study of graft-versus-host responses after intestinal transplantation. TCRdb's table, derived via immunoSEQ multiplex PCR, lists solely in-frame clones and lacks some. The data contain approximately 26,000 clones, over 80% of them seen just once; the ten biggest clones take up 0.7%. The gene calls are TRBV6-1 and TRBJ2-7; D is possibly TRBD2 (7 bases). This receptor was taken from a human donor who received an intestinal transplant. The sequenced sample was unstimulated CD4+ T cells sorted from spleen or lymph node cells, obtained before intestinal transplant. CDR3 nucleotides: TGTGCCAGCAGTAGGGGGAGGGATATTTCCTACGAGCAGTACTTC. Its translation is CASSRGRDISYEQYF.